A selection of T cell receptor beta chains follows, all from one sample in a study of TIL therapy for anti-PD-1-resistant metastatic lung cancer. Using immunoSEQ multiplex PCR, the repertoire was profiled, and TCRdb retains in-frame clones only, with some absent. The data contain 54,000 or so clones, about 70% of them singletons. Sequences were derived from blood, sampled at baseline. These receptor sequences come from a person between 30 and 79 years old with non-small cell lung cancer. The CDR3 runs from the conserved cysteine through the conserved F or W. The order of the fields is V gene, clone size, D gene, J gene, CDR3 DNA, CDR3 protein. The D gene is left open where the match is weak. Clone size is not always given. Where it is, it says once, few, many or a class for expanded clones.

TRBV21-1	NA	NA	TRBJ2-7	TGTGCCAGCAGCAGTCGGGACAGGTACGAGCAGTACTTC	CASSSRDRYEQYF
TRBV28	NA	NA	TRBJ1-2	TGTGCCAGCGATGGCCGTTATGGCTACACCTTC	CASDGRYGYTF
TRBV4-1	NA	NA	TRBJ2-5	TGCGCCAGCAGCCAAGAAGTCTTCCAAGAGACCCAGTACTTC	CASSQEVFQETQYF
TRBV7-2	NA	TRBD2	TRBJ2-1	TGTGCCAGCAGGGCGGGAGGGGGAAATGAGCAGTTCTTC	CASRAGGGNEQFF
TRBV28	NA	NA	TRBJ1-6	TGTGCCAGCAGTTTTAGGGAATCACCCCTCCACTTT	CASSFRESPLHF
TRBV6-5	NA	NA	TRBJ1-5	TGTGCCAGCTGGACTCGGAATCAGCCCCAGCATTTT	CASWTRNQPQHF
TRBV11-2	NA	NA	TRBJ2-3	TGTGCCAGCAGCTTACAATCAGGCCAGTTAGGCACAGATACGCAGTATTTT	CASSLQSGQLGTDTQYF
TRBV6-5	NA	TRBD1	TRBJ2-1	TGTGCCAGCAGTTACTTTGACAGGGTCAATGAGCAGTTCTTC	CASSYFDRVNEQFF
TRBV7-2	NA	NA	TRBJ2-5	TGTGCCAGCAGCTTAGAAGGGGGAACGCGGACCCAGTACTTC	CASSLEGGTRTQYF
TRBV20-1	NA	NA	TRBJ1-2	TGCAGTGAGTGGTTTAACTATGGCTACACCTTC	CSEWFNYGYTF
TRBV27	NA	TRBD1	TRBJ1-2	TGTGCCAGCAGTTCCGCCGACAGGGGTGGGGGCTACACCTTC	CASSSADRGGGYTF
TRBV5-5	NA	NA	TRBJ2-3	TGTGCCAGCAGCCGACCCGCAGACCGACAGGTCACAGATACGCAGTATTTT	CASSRPADRQVTDTQYF
TRBV11-3	NA	NA	TRBJ2-3	TGTGCCAGCAGCTTAGGGGAAAACACAGATACGCAGTATTTT	CASSLGENTDTQYF
TRBV4-1	NA	NA	TRBJ2-1	TGCGCCAGCCGAGGAGAGGTCTCCTACAATGAGCAGTTCTTC	CASRGEVSYNEQFF
TRBV5-6	NA	NA	TRBJ2-6	TGTGCCAGCAGCTTGGGGGGCCCGAGCTCTGGGGCCAACGTCCTGACTTTC	CASSLGGPSSGANVLTF
TRBV11-2	NA	TRBD1	TRBJ1-6	TGTGCCAGCAGCTCGCTCAGGGGGCCCCCTTCACCCCTCCACTTT	CASSSLRGPPSPLHF
TRBV5-6	NA	NA	TRBJ2-6	TGTGCCAGCAGCTTGTTCGGGGACCACTCTGGGGCCAACGTCCTGACTTTC	CASSLFGDHSGANVLTF
TRBV19	NA	TRBD1	TRBJ2-1	TGTGCCAGTAGCTATGCCCCGGGACAGGCCTTTAATGAGCAGTTCTTC	CASSYAPGQAFNEQFF
TRBV6-6	NA	NA	TRBJ2-5	TGTGCCAGCAGGCGACAAGAGACCCAGTACTTC	CASRRQETQYF
TRBV4-3	NA	TRBD1	TRBJ2-3	TGCGCCAGCAGCCAAGGGACAGGGAGCACAGATACGCAGTATTTT	CASSQGTGSTDTQYF
TRBV15	NA	NA	TRBJ2-5	TGTGCCACCAGCAGAGGCGGGGGCCCTGAGACCCAGTACTTC	CATSRGGGPETQYF
TRBV7-2	NA	NA	TRBJ2-2	TGTGCCAGCAGCTTTAGTCCGACAGACTCCGGGGAGCTGTTTTTT	CASSFSPTDSGELFF
TRBV28	NA	TRBD2	TRBJ2-5	TGTGCCAGCAGTTTAATGGGAGCGGGAGGGTCTACCCAGTACTTC	CASSLMGAGGSTQYF
TRBV7-3	NA	NA	TRBJ1-3	TGTGCCAGCAGCTTAAGGACTGGAAACACCATATATTTT	CASSLRTGNTIYF
TRBV2	few	NA	TRBJ1-1	TGTGCCAGCAGTGGGAGGACCGTGAACACTGAAGCTTTCTTT	CASSGRTVNTEAFF
TRBV2	few	TRBD1	TRBJ2-2	TGTGCCAGCAGTGGACAGGGCCGGAACACCGGGGAGCTGTTTTTT	CASSGQGRNTGELFF
TRBV19	once	TRBD2	TRBJ2-1	TGTGCCAGTAGTATACCGGGACTAGCGGGGTCGTACAATGAGCAGTTCTTC	CASSIPGLAGSYNEQFF
TRBV11-2	few	NA	TRBJ2-7	TGTGCCAGCAGCTTAGATGGCAGGGAGACTCAGCTTAGATCCTACGAGCAGTACTTC	CASSLDGRETQLRSYEQYF
TRBV5-1	NA	NA	TRBJ2-6	TGCGCCAGTTACGCCTGGGCCGTCTCTGGGGCCAACGTCCTGACTTTC	CASYAWAVSGANVLTF
TRBV7-3	NA	NA	TRBJ2-1	TGTGCCAGCAGTCCCCTGGGGGGTACCTACAATGAGCAGTTCTTC	CASSPLGGTYNEQFF
TRBV5-1	NA	TRBD2	TRBJ2-4	TGCGCCAGCAGCCCAGGACTAGCGGGGGGAAACATTCAGTACTTC	CASSPGLAGGNIQYF
TRBV6-5	once	NA	TRBJ1-5	TGTGCCAGCAGCCCACTAAGGGACAGCAATCAGCCCCAGCATTTT	CASSPLRDSNQPQHF
TRBV7-3	NA	NA	TRBJ2-1	TGTGCCAGCAGCTTAAGCAGGGGACTCTCCTACAATGAGCAGTTCTTC	CASSLSRGLSYNEQFF
TRBV2	few	NA	TRBJ1-5	TGTGCCAGCAGGGGGGTGGATCAGCCCCAGCATTTT	CASRGVDQPQHF
TRBV11-2	NA	TRBD1	TRBJ2-4	TGTGCCAGCAGCCAGGGACAGGGCGACATTCAGTACTTC	CASSQGQGDIQYF
TRBV4-1	once	NA	TRBJ1-2	TGCGCCAGCAGCCAAGATTTTTGGCAGAACTATGGCTACACCTTC	CASSQDFWQNYGYTF
TRBV7-9	NA	NA	TRBJ1-2	TGTGCCAGCAGCTTTGACTTCGCGACGGGCTACACCTTC	CASSFDFATGYTF
TRBV18	NA	NA	TRBJ2-7	TGTGCCAGCTCACCTGGGCAGGCGGTGGACTACGAGCAGTACTTC	CASSPGQAVDYEQYF
TRBV7-6	NA	TRBD2	TRBJ2-3	TGTGCCAGCAGCTTAGGACTAGCTGGCACAGATACGCAGTATTTT	CASSLGLAGTDTQYF
TRBV5-8	NA	TRBD2	TRBJ2-1	TGTGCCAGCAGCTTGGGGCTAGCGGGACTGAATGAGCAGTTCTTC	CASSLGLAGLNEQFF
TRBV25-1	NA	NA	TRBJ2-1	TGTGCCAGCGTGGCCTACAATGAGCAGTTCTTC	CASVAYNEQFF
TRBV7-2	NA	TRBD1	TRBJ2-7	TGTGCCAGCAGCTTGCAAGGACAGGGGAACGAGCAGTACTTC	CASSLQGQGNEQYF
TRBV18	NA	NA	TRBJ2-7	TGTGCCAGCTCACCTTCCCGAGATCGGGAGCAGTACTTC	CASSPSRDREQYF
TRBV7-2	NA	NA	TRBJ2-7	TGTGCCAGCAGCCGATCCCGACAGTTTTCCTCCTACGAGCAGTACTTC	CASSRSRQFSSYEQYF
TRBV12-5	NA	TRBD2	TRBJ2-7	TGTGCTAGTGGTTTGACTAGCGGGGGACCCTACGAGCAGTACTTC	CASGLTSGGPYEQYF
TRBV11-2	NA	NA	TRBJ2-3	TGTGCCAGCAGCTTATCCATTGTCCCAGATACGCAGTATTTT	CASSLSIVPDTQYF
TRBV30	NA	NA	TRBJ2-3	TGTGCCTGGGTTCCCGGGGTCAGCACAGATACGCAGTATTTT	CAWVPGVSTDTQYF
TRBV7-2	NA	NA	TRBJ2-3	TGTGCCAGCAGCTACTCGCAGGGTACAACAGATACGCAGTATTTT	CASSYSQGTTDTQYF
TRBV28	NA	NA	TRBJ2-1	TGTGCCAGCAGTTTTGAGACAGCCTCCTACAATGAGCAGTTCTTC	CASSFETASYNEQFF
TRBV4-3	NA	NA	TRBJ1-2	TGCGCCAGCAGCCAGTATGGGACAAAATATGGCTACACCTTC	CASSQYGTKYGYTF
TRBV28	NA	NA	TRBJ1-5	TGTGCCAGCACCTCCCGGGGCAATCAGCCCCAGCATTTT	CASTSRGNQPQHF
TRBV7-2	NA	TRBD2	TRBJ2-5	TGTGCCAGCAGCTTAGGACTAGCGGGCCAAGAGACCCAGTACTTC	CASSLGLAGQETQYF
TRBV5-4	NA	NA	TRBJ2-7	TGTGCCAGCAGCTTGGCCAAGCCTGGGCTCGGCTACGAGCAGTACTTC	CASSLAKPGLGYEQYF
TRBV7-3	NA	NA	TRBJ2-1	TGTGCCAGCAGTACCGGGACCTCCGCCTACAATGAGCAGTTCTTC	CASSTGTSAYNEQFF
TRBV6-5	once	NA	TRBJ1-3	TGTGCCAGCACCTTAAACCCAAGCTCTGGAAACACCATATATTTT	CASTLNPSSGNTIYF
TRBV7-9	NA	NA	TRBJ1-6	TGTGCCAGCTTTTCAGGGAAAAGGAGTAATTCACCCCTCCACTTT	CASFSGKRSNSPLHF
TRBV29-1	NA	TRBD1	TRBJ1-2	TGCAGCGTTGAAGTACTCCGGCAGGGGGATGGCTACACCTTC	CSVEVLRQGDGYTF
TRBV28	NA	NA	TRBJ2-7	TGTGCCAGCAGTCCCTCGGGGGCGCGGGACGAGCAGTACTTC	CASSPSGARDEQYF
TRBV9	NA	NA	TRBJ1-2	TGTGCCAGCAGGGTCCCCGATGGGACTGCCCCAACAACTAGTGGCTACACCTTC	CASRVPDGTAPTTSGYTF